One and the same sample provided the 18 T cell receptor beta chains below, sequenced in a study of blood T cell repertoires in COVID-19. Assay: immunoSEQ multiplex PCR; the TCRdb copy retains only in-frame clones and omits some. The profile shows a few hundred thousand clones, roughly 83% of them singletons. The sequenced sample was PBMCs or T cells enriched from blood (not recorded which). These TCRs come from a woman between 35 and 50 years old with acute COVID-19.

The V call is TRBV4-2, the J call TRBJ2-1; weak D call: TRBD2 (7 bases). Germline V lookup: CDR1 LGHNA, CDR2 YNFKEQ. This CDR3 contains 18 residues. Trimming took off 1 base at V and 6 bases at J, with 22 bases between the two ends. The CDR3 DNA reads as TGTGCCAGCAGCCAAGTTCCAGGGGAAAGTTGGGGGGGCAATGAGCAGTTCTTC. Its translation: CASSQVPGESWGGNEQFF.

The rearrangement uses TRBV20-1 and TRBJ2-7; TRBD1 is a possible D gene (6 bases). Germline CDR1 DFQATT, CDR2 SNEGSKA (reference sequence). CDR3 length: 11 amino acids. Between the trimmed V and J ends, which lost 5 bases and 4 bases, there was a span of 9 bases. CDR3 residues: CSAQRGYEQYF. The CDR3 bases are TGCAGTGCTCAAAGGGGGTACGAGCAGTACTTC.

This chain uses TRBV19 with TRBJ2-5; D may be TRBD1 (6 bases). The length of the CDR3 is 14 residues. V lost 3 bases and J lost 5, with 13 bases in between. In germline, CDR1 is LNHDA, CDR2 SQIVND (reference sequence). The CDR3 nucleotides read TGTGCCAGTAGTATGGGGGATAGGGGGGAGACCCAGTACTTC. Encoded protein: CASSMGDRGETQYF.

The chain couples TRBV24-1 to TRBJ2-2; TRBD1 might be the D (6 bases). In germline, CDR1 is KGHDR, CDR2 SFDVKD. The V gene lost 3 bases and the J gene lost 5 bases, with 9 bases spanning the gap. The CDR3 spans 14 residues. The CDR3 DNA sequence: TGTGCCACCAGTGATGAAGACAGGACCGGGGAGCTGTTTTTT. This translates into CATSDEDRTGELFF.

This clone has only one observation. This CDR3 is CASSEYPGDTEAFF. The CDR3 DNA is TGTGCCAGCAGTGAATATCCCGGGGACACTGAAGCTTTCTTT. This chain uses TRBV25-1 with TRBJ1-1; unclear D gene. CDR3 size: 14 residues. Deletions cut 0 bases from V and 3 bases from J, with 8 bases between. The germline V gene has CDR1 MGHDK and CDR2 SYGVNS.

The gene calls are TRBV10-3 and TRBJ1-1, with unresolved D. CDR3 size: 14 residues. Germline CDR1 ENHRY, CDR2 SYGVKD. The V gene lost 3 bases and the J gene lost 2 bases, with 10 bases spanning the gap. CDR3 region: CAISDRERNTEAFF. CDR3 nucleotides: TGTGCCATCAGTGACAGAGAGCGTAACACTGAAGCTTTCTTT.

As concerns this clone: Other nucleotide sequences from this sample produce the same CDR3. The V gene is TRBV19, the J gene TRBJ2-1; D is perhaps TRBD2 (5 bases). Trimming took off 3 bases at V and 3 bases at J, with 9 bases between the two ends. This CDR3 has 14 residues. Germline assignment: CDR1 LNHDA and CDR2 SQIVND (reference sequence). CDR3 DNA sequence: TGTGCCAGTAGTATCCCCGGGGACTACAATGAGCAGTTCTTC. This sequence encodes CASSIPGDYNEQFF.

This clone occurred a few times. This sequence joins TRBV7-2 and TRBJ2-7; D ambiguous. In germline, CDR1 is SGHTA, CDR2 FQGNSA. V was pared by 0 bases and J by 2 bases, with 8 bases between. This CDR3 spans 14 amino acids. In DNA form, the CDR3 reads TGTGCCAGCAGCTTAGCTCTGGCCGCCTACGAGCAGTACTTC. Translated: CASSLALAAYEQYF.

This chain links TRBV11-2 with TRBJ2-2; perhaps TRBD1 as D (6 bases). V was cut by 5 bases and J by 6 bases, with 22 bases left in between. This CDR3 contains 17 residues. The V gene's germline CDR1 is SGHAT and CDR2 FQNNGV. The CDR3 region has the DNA TGTGCCAGCAGCCCCTTAGGGGGACCGACTGCGGCCGGGGAGCTGTTTTTT. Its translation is CASSPLGGPTAAGELFF.

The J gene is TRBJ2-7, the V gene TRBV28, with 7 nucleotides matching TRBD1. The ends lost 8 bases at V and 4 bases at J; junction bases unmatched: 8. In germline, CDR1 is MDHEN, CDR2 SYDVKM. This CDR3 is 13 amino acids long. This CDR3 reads CASHQGVAYEQYF. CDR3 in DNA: TGTGCCAGCCACCAGGGGGTCGCGTACGAGCAGTACTTC.

Here the CDR3 DNA reads TGCGCCAGCAGCTGGCGGGAGCGTGGGGGGCGGGCAGATACGCAGTATTTT. This sequence encodes CASSWRERGGRADTQYF. This chain joins TRBV5-1 and TRBJ2-3; a weak D match, TRBD2 (7 bases). Trimming cost V 3 bases and J 4 bases, with 21 bases left between them. Looked up from germline, CDR1 is SGHRS and CDR2 is YFSETQ. This CDR3 is built from 17 residues.

CDR3 DNA sequence: TGTGCCAGTGACGCGGGGACCTCCACCCTCCAGTTCTTC. Amino acid sequence: CASDAGTSTLQFF. This chain joins TRBV11-2 and TRBJ2-1; maybe TRBD2 (6 bases). V was clipped by 9 bases and J by 13 bases, with 22 bases between them. CDR3 length equals 13 residues. Germline assignment: CDR1 SGHAT and CDR2 FQNNGV. The full variable domain, its missing parts supplied by reference TRBV11-2 and TRBJ2-1, is EAGVAQSPRYKIIEKRQSVAFWCNPISGHATLYWYQQILGQGPKLLIQFQNNGVVDDSQLPKDRFSAERLKGVDSTLKIQPAKLEDSAVYLCASDAGTSTLQFFGPGTRLTVL.

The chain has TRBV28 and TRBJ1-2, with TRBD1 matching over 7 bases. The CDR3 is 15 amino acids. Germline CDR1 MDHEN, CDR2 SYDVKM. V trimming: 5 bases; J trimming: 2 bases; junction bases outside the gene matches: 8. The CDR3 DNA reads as TGTGCCAGCAGTCCTCCGGGACAGACCAACTATGGCTACACCTTC. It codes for CASSPPGQTNYGYTF.

CDR3 nucleotide sequence: TGTGCCAGCAGTTCCCCGCCGGGACTAGCGGGGGGGTTCTTGTACGAGCAGTACTTC. Translating gives CASSSPPGLAGGFLYEQYF. This chain links TRBV27 with TRBJ2-7; 16 bases fit TRBD2. In germline, CDR1 is MNHEY, CDR2 SMNVEV (reference sequence). V was pared by 4 bases and J by 4 bases, with 13 bases of the junction left unmatched. The CDR3 totals 19 residues.

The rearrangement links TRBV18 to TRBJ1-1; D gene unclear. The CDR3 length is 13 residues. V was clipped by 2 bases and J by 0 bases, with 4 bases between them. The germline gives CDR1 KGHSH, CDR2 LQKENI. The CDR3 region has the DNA TGTGCCAGCTCACCAAGCTTGAACACTGAAGCTTTCTTT. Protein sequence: CASSPSLNTEAFF.

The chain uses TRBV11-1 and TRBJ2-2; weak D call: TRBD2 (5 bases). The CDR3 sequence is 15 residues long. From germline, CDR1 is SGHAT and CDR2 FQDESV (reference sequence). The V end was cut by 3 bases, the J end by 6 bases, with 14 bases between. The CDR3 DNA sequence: TGTGCCAGCAGCTTCCCTCGGGGTGGTGCCGGGGAGCTGTTTTTT. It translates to CASSFPRGGAGELFF.

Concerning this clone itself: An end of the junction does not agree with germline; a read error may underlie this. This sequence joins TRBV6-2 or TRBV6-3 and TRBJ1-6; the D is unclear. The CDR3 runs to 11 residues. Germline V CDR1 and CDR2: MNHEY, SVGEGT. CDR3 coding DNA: TGTGCCAGCAGTTACGAGGCGGCGGGGTACTTT. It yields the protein CASSYEAAGYF.

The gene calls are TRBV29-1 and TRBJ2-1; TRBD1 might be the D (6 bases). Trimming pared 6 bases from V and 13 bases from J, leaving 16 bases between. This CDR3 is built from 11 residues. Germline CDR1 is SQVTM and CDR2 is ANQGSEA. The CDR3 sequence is CSVSQGQRQFF. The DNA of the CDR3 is TGCAGCGTCTCCCAGGGGCAGAGACAGTTCTTC.